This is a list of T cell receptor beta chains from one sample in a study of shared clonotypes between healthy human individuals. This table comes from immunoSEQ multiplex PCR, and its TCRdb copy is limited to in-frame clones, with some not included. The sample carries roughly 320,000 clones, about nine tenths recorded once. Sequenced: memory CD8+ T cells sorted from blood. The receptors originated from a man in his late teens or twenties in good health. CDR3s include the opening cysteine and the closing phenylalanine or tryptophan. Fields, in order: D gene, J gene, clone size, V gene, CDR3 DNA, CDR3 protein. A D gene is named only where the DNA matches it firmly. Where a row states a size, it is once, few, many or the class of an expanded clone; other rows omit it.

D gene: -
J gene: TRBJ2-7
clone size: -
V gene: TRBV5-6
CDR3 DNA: TGTGCCAGCAGCCCGACCCTTTCGGGAATCAACGAGCAGTACTTC
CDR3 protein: CASSPTLSGINEQYF

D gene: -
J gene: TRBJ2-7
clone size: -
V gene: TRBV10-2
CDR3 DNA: TGCGCCAGCAGTGAGGCAGGCACCTCTTCGAACGAGCAGTACTTC
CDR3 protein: CASSEAGTSSNEQYF

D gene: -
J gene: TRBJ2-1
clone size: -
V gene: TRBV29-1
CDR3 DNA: TGCAGCGTTGAAGGGCCCGCTACCTACAATGAGCAGTTCTTC
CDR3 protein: CSVEGPATYNEQFF

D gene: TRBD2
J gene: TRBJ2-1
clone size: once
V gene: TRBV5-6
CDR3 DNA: TGTGCCAGCAGCTCCCCACCGGGACTAGGAGAGGAGTTCTTC
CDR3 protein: CASSSPPGLGEEFF

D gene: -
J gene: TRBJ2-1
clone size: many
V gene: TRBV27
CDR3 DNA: TGTGCCAGCACCCCCTTTCAGACAGTTTCCTACAATGAGCAGTTCTTC
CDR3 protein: CASTPFQTVSYNEQFF

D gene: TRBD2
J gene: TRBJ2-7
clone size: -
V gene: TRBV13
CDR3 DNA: TGTGCCAGCAGCGCAGGACTAGCGGGACTCTCCTACGAGCAGTACTTC
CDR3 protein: CASSAGLAGLSYEQYF

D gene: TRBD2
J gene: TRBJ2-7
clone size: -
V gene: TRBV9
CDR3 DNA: TGTGCCAGCAGCGTAGGAAGCGGGGCGTCCTACGAGCAGTACTTC
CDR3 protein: CASSVGSGASYEQYF

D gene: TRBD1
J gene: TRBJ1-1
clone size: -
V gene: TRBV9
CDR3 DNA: TGTGCCAGCAGCGTAGAAGCAGGGACAGGGGGATGGACCACTGAAGCTTTCTTT
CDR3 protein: CASSVEAGTGGWTTEAFF

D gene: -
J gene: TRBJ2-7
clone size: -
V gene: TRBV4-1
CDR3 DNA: TGCGCCAGCAGCCAAGAGGGACAACTCTCCTACGAGCAGTACTTC
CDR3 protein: CASSQEGQLSYEQYF

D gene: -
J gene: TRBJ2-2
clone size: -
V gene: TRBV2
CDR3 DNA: TGTGCCAGGCTGGATGAGGCCGGGGAGCTGTTTTTT
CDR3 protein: CARLDEAGELFF

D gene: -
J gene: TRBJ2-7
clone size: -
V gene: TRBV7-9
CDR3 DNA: TGTGCCAGCAGCTTATGGGGACCAACTTGGCGGTACTTC
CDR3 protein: CASSLWGPTWRYF

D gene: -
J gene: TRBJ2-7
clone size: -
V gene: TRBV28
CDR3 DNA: TGTGCCAGCAGTTTGAGGGTCCTCGCCTACGAGCAGTACTTC
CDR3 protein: CASSLRVLAYEQYF

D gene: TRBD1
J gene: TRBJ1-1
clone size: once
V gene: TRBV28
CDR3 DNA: TGTGCCAGCAGGCCCACAGGGGATACTGAAGCTTTCTTT
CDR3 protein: CASRPTGDTEAFF

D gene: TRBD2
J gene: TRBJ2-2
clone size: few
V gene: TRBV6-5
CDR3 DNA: TGTGCCACCGGACTAGTTGGAACCGGGGAGCTGTTTTTT
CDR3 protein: CATGLVGTGELFF

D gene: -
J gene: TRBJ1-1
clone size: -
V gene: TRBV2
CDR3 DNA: TGTGCCAGCAGTGAGCAGGTCCGAATGACTGAAGCTTTCTTT
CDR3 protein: CASSEQVRMTEAFF

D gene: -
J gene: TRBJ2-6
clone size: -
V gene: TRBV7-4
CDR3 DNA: TGTGCCAGCAGCTTTCAGTACAGCTCACAAAGTCGGGCCAACGTCCTGACTTTC
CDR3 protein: CASSFQYSSQSRANVLTF

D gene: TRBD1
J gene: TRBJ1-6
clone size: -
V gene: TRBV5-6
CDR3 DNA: TGTGCCAGCAGCGCGGACAGGGTGGTCGATTCACCCCTCCACTTT
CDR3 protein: CASSADRVVDSPLHF

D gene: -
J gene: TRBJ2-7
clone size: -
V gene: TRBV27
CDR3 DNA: TGTGCCAGCAGTTTATCGGTTCGGACGGAGCAGTACTTC
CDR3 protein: CASSLSVRTEQYF

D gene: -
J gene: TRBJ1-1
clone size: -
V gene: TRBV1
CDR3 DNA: TGCACCAGCAGCCAAGGGGGTTCCTGTTCAGTCGACACTGAAGCTTTCTTT
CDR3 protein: CTSSQGGSCSVDTEAFF

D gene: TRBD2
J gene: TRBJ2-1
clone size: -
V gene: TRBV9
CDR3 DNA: TGTGCCAGCAGCGCCTCCGGGACTAGCGGGAGGGATGAGCAGTTCTTC
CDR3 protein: CASSASGTSGRDEQFF

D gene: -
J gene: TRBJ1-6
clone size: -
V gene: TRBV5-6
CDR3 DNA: TGTGCCAGCAGCTTGGATTGGGGACCCAGCTCCTATAATTCACCCCTCCACTTT
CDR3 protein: CASSLDWGPSSYNSPLHF

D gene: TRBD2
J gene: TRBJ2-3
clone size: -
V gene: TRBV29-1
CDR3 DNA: TGCAGCGTTGAACTTCCTAGCGGGGGGCCCACAGATACGCAGTATTTT
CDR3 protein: CSVELPSGGPTDTQYF

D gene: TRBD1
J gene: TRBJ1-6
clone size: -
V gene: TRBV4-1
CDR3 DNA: TGCGCCAGCCAGCAGGGGGGGAATTCACCCCTCCACTTT
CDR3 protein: CASQQGGNSPLHF

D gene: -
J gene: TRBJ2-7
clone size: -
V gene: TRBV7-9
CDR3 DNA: TGTGCCAGCAGCCCTCCTCAGGGAGTCTCCTACGAGCAGTACTTC
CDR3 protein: CASSPPQGVSYEQYF

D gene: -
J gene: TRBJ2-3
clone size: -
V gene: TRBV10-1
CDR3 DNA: TGCGCCAGCAGCCGATTAGTGGGAGATACGCAGTATTTT
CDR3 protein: CASSRLVGDTQYF

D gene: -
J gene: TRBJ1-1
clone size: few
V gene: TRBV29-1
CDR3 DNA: TGCAGCGGGACAGAAGGGAACACTGAAGCTTTCTTT
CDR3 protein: CSGTEGNTEAFF

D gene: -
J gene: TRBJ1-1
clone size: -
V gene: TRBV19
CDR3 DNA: TGTGCCAGTAGTACCGGGGCCTCGGAAGCTTTCTTT
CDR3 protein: CASSTGASEAFF

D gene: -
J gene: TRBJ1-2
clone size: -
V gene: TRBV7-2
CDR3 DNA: TGTGCCAGCAGCTTAGAATTGAGAGGCTACACCTTC
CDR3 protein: CASSLELRGYTF

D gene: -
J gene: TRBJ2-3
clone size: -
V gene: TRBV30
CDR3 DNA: TGTGCCTGGAGTAAGGACAGACATTACACAGATACGCAGTATTTT
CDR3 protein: CAWSKDRHYTDTQYF

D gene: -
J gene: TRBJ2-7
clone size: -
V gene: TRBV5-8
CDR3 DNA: TGTGCCAGCAGCGGACCGGACAGCTACGAGCAGTACTTC
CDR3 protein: CASSGPDSYEQYF

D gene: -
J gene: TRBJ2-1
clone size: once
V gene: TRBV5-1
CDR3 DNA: TGCGCCAGCAGCTTGGAAGCGGCAGGGCGGTACAATGAGCAGTTCTTC
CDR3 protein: CASSLEAAGRYNEQFF

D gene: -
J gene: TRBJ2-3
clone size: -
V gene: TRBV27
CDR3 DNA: TGTGCCAGCAGTCGCTCGACAGATTTTTCCACAGATACGCAGTATTTT
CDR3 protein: CASSRSTDFSTDTQYF

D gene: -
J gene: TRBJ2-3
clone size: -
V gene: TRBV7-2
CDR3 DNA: TGTGCCAGCAGCTTGATGGCAGGAGATCCCTTCGTCCTGGTGGATACGCAGTATTTT
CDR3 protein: CASSLMAGDPFVLVDTQYF

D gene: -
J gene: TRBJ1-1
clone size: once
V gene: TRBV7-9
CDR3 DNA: TGTGCCAGCAGCCCGAGGACAATTAGTGAAGCTTTCTTT
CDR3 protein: CASSPRTISEAFF

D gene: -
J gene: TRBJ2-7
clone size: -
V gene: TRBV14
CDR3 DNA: TGTGCCAGCAGCCAAGAAAGCAGTCTCCACGAGCAGTACTTC
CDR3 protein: CASSQESSLHEQYF

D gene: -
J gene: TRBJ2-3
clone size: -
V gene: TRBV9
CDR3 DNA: TGTGCCAGCAGTAAAGGGTGGGCGACCCGCACAGATACGCAGTATTTT
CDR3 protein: CASSKGWATRTDTQYF

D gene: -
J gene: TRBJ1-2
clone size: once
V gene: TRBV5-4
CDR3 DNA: TGTGCCAGCAGCCCAATTGCGGGCTATGGCTACACCTTC
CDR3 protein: CASSPIAGYGYTF

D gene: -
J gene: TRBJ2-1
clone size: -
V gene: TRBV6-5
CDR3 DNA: TGTGCCAGCAGCTATCGGGGTCCCTACAATGAGCAGTTCTTC
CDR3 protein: CASSYRGPYNEQFF

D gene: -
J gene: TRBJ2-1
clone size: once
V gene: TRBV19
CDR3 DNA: TGTGCCAGTAGTATAGTCGGCAATGAGCAGTTCTTC
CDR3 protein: CASSIVGNEQFF

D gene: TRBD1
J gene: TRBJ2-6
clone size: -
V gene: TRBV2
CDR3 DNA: TGTGCCAGCATTCGGGACAGGGTAAGCGGGGCCAACGTCCTGACTTTC
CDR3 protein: CASIRDRVSGANVLTF

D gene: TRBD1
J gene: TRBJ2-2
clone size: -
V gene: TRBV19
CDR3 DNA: TGTGCCAGTAGTATAGAGGGCATGATGGGACAGGGAAGTTGGACCGGGGAGCTGTTTTTT
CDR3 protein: CASSIEGMMGQGSWTGELFF

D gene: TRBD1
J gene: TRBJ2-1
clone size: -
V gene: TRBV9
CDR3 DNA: TGTGCCAGCAGCGGAGCCCGGGACAGAGTTACCTACAATGAGCAGTTCTTC
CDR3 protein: CASSGARDRVTYNEQFF

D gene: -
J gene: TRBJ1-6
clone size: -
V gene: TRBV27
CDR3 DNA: TGTGCCAGCAGTTCCCCATGGGGGATCAATTCACCCCTCCACTTT
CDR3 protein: CASSSPWGINSPLHF

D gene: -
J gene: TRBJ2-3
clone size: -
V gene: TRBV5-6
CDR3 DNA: TGTGCCAGCAGCGGTGAGCGGGGCACAGATACGCAGTATTTT
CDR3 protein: CASSGERGTDTQYF

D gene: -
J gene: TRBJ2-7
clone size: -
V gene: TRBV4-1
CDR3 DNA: TGCGCCAGCAGCCCCGGACCCCTCAGCGAGCAGTACTTC
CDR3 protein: CASSPGPLSEQYF

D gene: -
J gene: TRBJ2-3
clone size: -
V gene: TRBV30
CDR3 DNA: TGTGCCTGGAGTGTAGGGGTGGGGCGAGATACGCAGTATTTT
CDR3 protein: CAWSVGVGRDTQYF

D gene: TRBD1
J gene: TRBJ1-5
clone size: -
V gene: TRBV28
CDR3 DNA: TGTGCCAGCAGTTTATACCCCACAGGGGGCCGGCAGCCCCAGCATTTT
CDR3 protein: CASSLYPTGGRQPQHF

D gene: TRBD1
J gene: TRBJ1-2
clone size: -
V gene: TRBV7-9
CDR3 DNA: TGTGCCAGCAGCTTCCCCGACAGGGCTATTAACTATGGCTACACCTTC
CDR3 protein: CASSFPDRAINYGYTF